Below are 14 T cell receptor beta chains sequenced from a single sample in a study of T cell repertoires in cytomegalovirus infection. TCRdb recomputed calls from the reads with MiXCR, one row per CDR3 protein. The sample consists of about 830,000 distinct CDR3 sequences, about 31% of them appearing once. What these receptors recognize is not known. Sequencing was performed on cultured CD8+ T cells from PBMCs, taken from culture after CMV antigen stimulation. These TCRs come from a human donor in good health (CMV status not recorded). Some clones in this sample may be carry-over from other donors' samples.

The rearrangement joins TRBV28 to TRBJ1-1; TRBD1 agrees at 7 bases. Trimming cost V 7 bases and J 3 bases; bases outside gene matches: 11. The CDR3 loop spans 15 amino acids. CDR1 and CDR2 from the germline V gene are MDHEN and SYDVKM. CDR3 bases: TGTGCCAGCACTACAGGGGTGGTTGGGGACACTGAAGCTTTCTTT. Translated: CASTTGVVGDTEAFF.

This clonotype was counted between two and nine times. The junction departs from germline at one end; a sequencing error may be responsible. The chain carries TRBV7-9 and TRBJ2-5; 9 positions match TRBD2. Germline CDR1 reads SEHNR; CDR2 reads FQNEAQ (reference sequence). The CDR3 contains 14 residues. This CDR3 is CASSLAGFRETQYF. The DNA for the CDR3 is TGTGCCAGCAGCCTAGCGGGGTTCAGAGAGACCCAGTACTTC.

The rearrangement uses TRBV4-1 and TRBJ2-1; TRBD2 aligns across 14 bases. This CDR3 contains 17 residues. Germline loops: CDR1 MGHRA, CDR2 YSYEKL. V gave up 3 bases and J gave up 6 bases; unmatched junction bases: 7. The CDR3 reads CASSQRLAGGPANEQFF. The CDR3 nucleotides read TGCGCCAGCAGCCAGAGACTAGCGGGGGGGCCTGCCAATGAGCAGTTCTTC.

There are a few counts of this clonotype. The chain joins TRBV7-6 to TRBJ2-3; a possible D gene is TRBD2 (5 bases). Trimming left V 5 bases short and J 4 bases short, with 22 bases between. In germline, CDR1 is SGHVS, CDR2 FNYEAQ. This CDR3 region has 17 residues. The CDR3 region has the DNA TGTGCCAGCAGCCCGCGGGTTCCCCGGTCGGTGGCAGATACGCAGTATTTT. Its protein is CASSPRVPRSVADTQYF.

The chain carries TRBV7-9 and TRBJ1-6; 7 bases align to TRBD1. CDR1 and CDR2 from the germline V gene are SEHNR and FQNEAQ (reference sequence). Trimming at V came to 4 bases and at J to 3 bases, leaving 6 bases not matched to a gene. This CDR3 spans 16 amino acids. CDR3 in DNA: TGTGCCAGCAGCTCAACAGGGGAAGGCTATAATTCACCCCTCCACTTT. Translating it yields CASSSTGEGYNSPLHF.

This sequence joins TRBV19 and TRBJ1-3; the match to TRBD1 covers 7 bases. The CDR3 spans 15 residues. CDR1 LNHDA and CDR2 SQIVND come from the germline V gene (reference sequence). V trimming: 10 bases; J trimming: 4 bases; junction bases outside the gene matches: 13. The CDR3 protein is CATLGQTSGGNTIYF. The CDR3 coding sequence is TGTGCCACCCTGGGACAGACCTCTGGAGGAAACACCATATATTTT.

The V and J genes are TRBV12-3 or TRBV12-4 and TRBJ1-2, with a tentative D call TRBD1 (5 bases). V lost 5 bases and J lost 6, with 22 bases in between. The CDR3 totals 16 residues. The CDR3 spells CASSRVALPGANGYTF. For the CDR3, the DNA is TGTGCCAGCAGTCGTGTGGCTCTCCCTGGGGCGAATGGCTACACCTTC.

This clonotype showed up just a few times. The rearrangement uses TRBV4-2 and TRBJ1-1; TRBD1 matches at 8 bases. V shed 5 bases and J 3 bases; nucleotides not matched to a gene: 17. The CDR3 contains 18 residues. Germline CDR1 LGHNA, CDR2 YNFKEQ. The CDR3 coding sequence is TGTGCCAGCAGCAGAAGGACAGGGCCCCCAAAGGCCTACACTGAAGCTTTCTTT. Translation: CASSRRTGPPKAYTEAFF.

CDR3: CASSTPEGHNSNQPQHF. For the CDR3, the DNA is TGTGCCAGTAGTACCCCCGAGGGACACAACAGCAATCAGCCCCAGCATTTT. J is TRBJ1-5 and V is TRBV19, with a weak D call TRBD1 (6 bases). CDR3 length equals 17 residues. Germline CDR1 reads LNHDA; CDR2 reads SQIVND (reference sequence). V lost 4 bases, J lost 1 base, and 17 bases lay in between.

This clonotype has a count of ten or more. The rearrangement uses TRBV7-2 and TRBJ1-1, with no clear D. Trimming pared 2 bases from V and 2 bases from J, leaving 18 bases between. The germline gives CDR1 SGHTA, CDR2 FQGNSA. The CDR3 extends over 17 amino acids. The CDR3 DNA is TGTGCCAGCAGCTTAATAGGCCGATACGACTCCAACACTGAAGCTTTCTTT. It codes for CASSLIGRYDSNTEAFF.

The J gene is TRBJ2-1, the V gene TRBV5-6; D gene unclear. Germline V lookup: CDR1 SGHDT, CDR2 YYEEEE. V was trimmed by 4 bases and J by 0 bases, leaving 17 bases between them. The CDR3 covers 17 residues. This CDR3 reads CASSLIGHNYSYNEQFF. The CDR3 DNA sequence: TGTGCCAGCAGCCTGATAGGGCATAACTACTCCTACAATGAGCAGTTCTTC.

Note on this clonotype: The junction does not match germline at one end; this may be a read error. V usage is TRBV7-9 and J usage is TRBJ2-5, with 12 positions matching TRBD2. Germline-derived CDR1 and CDR2 are SEHNR and FQNEAQ (reference sequence). The CDR3 runs to 15 residues. CDR3 in DNA: TGTGCCAGCAGCTCCCTAGCGGGGGGGCCGGAGACCCAGTGCTTC. It is translated as CASSSLAGGPETQCF.

This chain uses TRBV27 with TRBJ1-2; 7 bases line up with TRBD1. CDR1 and CDR2 (germline): MNHEY, SMNVEV (reference sequence). The CDR3 has 13 amino acids. After removal of 3 bases from V and 8 bases from J, the junction contained 6 bases not matched to a gene. This CDR3 is CASSFLRGRGYTF. CDR3 in DNA: TGTGCCAGCAGTTTTTTAAGGGGGCGCGGCTACACCTTC.

The V gene is TRBV7-4, the J gene TRBJ1-6; TRBD1 agrees at 8 bases. This CDR3 has 17 amino acids. Germline values: CDR1 SGHVT, CDR2 SQSDAQ. The ends lost 5 bases at V and 7 bases at J; junction bases unmatched: 13. DNA for the CDR3: TGTGCCAGCAGCCCAAGGACAGGGCTTAATCTCAATTCACCCCTCCACTTT. Its protein is CASSPRTGLNLNSPLHF.